This T cell receptor beta chain is drawn from a study of CD8 T cells in ankylosing spondylitis (dated by TCRdb to 2015 to 2018). In terms of the full investigation: The study profiled T cell receptor beta repertoires in healthy donors and ankylosing spondylitis patients to find disease-linked TCR variants. Peripheral blood samples were taken, and synovial fluid was additionally collected from ankylosing spondylitis patients. The full study cohort was made up of 25 to 30 ankylosing spondylitis patients and some 100 healthy donors. Paper-wide results and their limitations: Significant enrichment of the disease-linked clones was reported in matched synovial fluid samples from ankylosing spondylitis patients. The disease-linked clones showed a CD8+ phenotype and occurred at relatively low frequencies in peripheral blood. Some motif variants were previously reported in synovial fluid and blood of reactive arthritis patients, suggesting common disease-initiation mechanisms. A TCR beta motif made up of several highly homologous amino acid variants appeared to be characteristic of blood from ankylosing spondylitis patients.

From its cysteine to its phenylalanine, the CDR3 spans 13 amino acids. Solely the CDR3 DNA is kept, with 39 bases framed from the first base. Unmatched junction bases come to 1, with V trimmed by 1 base and J by 6 bases. From a lookup of the germline V gene, CDR1 and CDR2 are LGHNA and YNFKEQ. A few counts support this clonotype. Its antigen has not been determined. It has no much larger one-base neighbor in the sample; base qualities were not kept. TCRdb names Illumina HiSeq 2500 as the instrument used. Quantitative 5'-RACE with molecular barcodes was the method used to prepare the TCR beta libraries. Under the source paper's analysis protocol: Disease-linked TCR variants were identified with a new computational method built on a probabilistic model of VDJ rearrangement. The raw public data were reprocessed by TCRdb itself: fastp quality trimming at Q25, MiXCR clonotype calling, in-frame beta chains only. Each CDR3 protein gets just one entry, which takes the most common genes and DNA from the rows behind it. These V and J calls rely on TCRdb rather than the paper's analysis. Here the sample has 500,000 to 650,000 distinct CDR3 sequences; 5.3% occur a single time. Approximately 3.5% of the sample rests with the top ten.

The sequencing sample was made of blood, either unsorted or a sorted T cell fraction (not recorded which). The TCR comes from a male donor with ankylosing spondylitis. The rearranged segments are TRBV4-2 and TRBJ1-2, and 8 junctional nucleotides match TRBD1. The sequenced DNA is TGTGCCAGCAGCCAAGTACAGGGGGATGGCTACACCTTC. This is translated as CASSQVQGDGYTF.